This entry features one T cell receptor beta chain sequence. These data belong to a study of shared clonotypes between healthy human individuals. The table came from immunoSEQ multiplex PCR; TCRdb's copy has only in-frame clones and leaves some out. Among around 600,000 clones listed, roughly 96% were seen once. CD45RO-negative cells were positively selected for CCR7, leaving out terminally differentiated effector memory CD45RA+ cells. Sequencing was performed on naive CD8+ T cells sorted from blood. This clonotype was obtained from a woman aged 30 to 39 in good health.

This chain's CDR3 is CASPGTGAPEQYF. CDR3 bases: TGTGCCAGCCCCGGGACAGGGGCGCCCGAGCAGTACTTC. V gene TRBV6-6 combines with J gene TRBJ2-7, with 10 bases identical to TRBD1. This CDR3 region has 13 residues. Looked up from germline, CDR1 is MNHNY and CDR2 is SVGAGI (reference sequence). The junction had 7 bases not matched to a gene; V was cut back by 8 bases and J by 6 bases.